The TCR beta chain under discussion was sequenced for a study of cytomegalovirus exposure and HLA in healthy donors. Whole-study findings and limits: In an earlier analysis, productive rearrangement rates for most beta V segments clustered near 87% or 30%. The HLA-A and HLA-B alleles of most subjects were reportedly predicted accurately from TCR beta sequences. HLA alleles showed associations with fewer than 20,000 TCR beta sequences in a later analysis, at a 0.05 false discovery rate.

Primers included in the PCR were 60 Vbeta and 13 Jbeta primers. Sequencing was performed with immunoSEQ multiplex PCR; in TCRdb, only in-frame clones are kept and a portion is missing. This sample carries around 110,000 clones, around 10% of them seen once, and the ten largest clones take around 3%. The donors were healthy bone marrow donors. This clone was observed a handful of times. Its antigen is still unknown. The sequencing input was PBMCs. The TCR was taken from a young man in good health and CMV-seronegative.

For the CDR3, the DNA is TGCGCCAGCGGGGAAAGGGGGCCAGAGACCCAGTACTTC. Its protein product is CASGERGPETQYF. The rearrangement uses TRBV5-1 and TRBJ2-5; 7 nucleotides align to TRBD1. The CDR3 consists of 13 residues. Germline V gene sequence: CDR1 SGHRS, CDR2 YFSETQ. The V segment lost 7 bases and the J segment 4 bases; nucleotides outside the gene matches: 7.